Here is one TCR beta chain with its context. The antigen remains unidentified. The data originate from a study of cytomegalovirus exposure and HLA in healthy donors. Study-level results: Later findings reportedly placed an Asian-associated ancestry cluster below the roughly 700-donor mean for N-insertions. Cytomegalovirus association was assigned to about 150 TCR beta chains. In vitro testing confirmed a few CMV-associated chains as specific for CMV antigens. A missense DCLRE1C variant was associated with V- and J-gene trimming of TCR beta chains in a later analysis, and an independent cohort replicated the association.

This CDR3 region has 13 residues. Germline V gives CDR1 LNHDA, CDR2 SQIVND (reference sequence). Primers for the PCR totalled 60 Vbeta and 13 Jbeta. Assay: immunoSEQ multiplex PCR; the TCRdb copy retains only in-frame clones and omits some. The data show some 150,000 clones, about 82% seen once. This TCR derives from a woman under 30 in good health and CMV-seronegative. J is TRBJ2-5 and V is TRBV19; possible D gene TRBD1, 5 bases. Judging by the DNA end, TRBJ2-7 fits better; the J call may be wrong. The specimen was PBMCs. The DNA for the CDR3 is TGTGCCAGTAGTAGGACACCCGGCTACGAGCAGTACTTC. Amino acid sequence: CASSRTPGYEQYF.